This T cell receptor (beta chain) derives from a study of T cell responses to AZD1222 COVID-19 vaccine. Study conclusions and caveats: In a largely white British group with more females than males, clonal diversity was possibly underestimated. An increase in Spike-specific TCR breadth and depth was observed after two AZD1222 doses.

In regard to this clone: Antigen specificity is unknown.

The V gene's germline CDR1 is MDHEN and CDR2 SYDVKM. J lost 1 base, V lost 0 bases, and 2 bases had no gene match. This CDR3 has 15 residues. TCRdb keeps only in-frame clones here, not all; method: immunoSEQ multiplex PCR. The sample lists 100,000 to 120,000 clones; roughly 90% were seen once. The TCR was taken from an adult in good health. V and J are TRBV28 and TRBJ1-1, with 7 nucleotides matching TRBD1. The starting material was peripheral blood, obtained on day 0 of AZD1222 vaccination. The CDR3 loop is CASSLWGQRNTEAFF. CDR3 nucleotides: TGTGCCAGCAGTTTATGGGGACAGAGGAACACTGAAGCTTTCTTT.